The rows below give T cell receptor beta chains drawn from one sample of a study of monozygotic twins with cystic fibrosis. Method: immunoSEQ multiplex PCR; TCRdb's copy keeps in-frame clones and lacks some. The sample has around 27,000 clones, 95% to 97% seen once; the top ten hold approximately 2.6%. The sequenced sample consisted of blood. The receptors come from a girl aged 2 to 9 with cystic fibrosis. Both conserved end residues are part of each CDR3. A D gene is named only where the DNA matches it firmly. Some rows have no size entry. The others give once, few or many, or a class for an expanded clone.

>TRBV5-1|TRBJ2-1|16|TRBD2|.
CASSHSGTSAPDEQFF
TGCGCCAGCAGCCATTCCGGGACTAGCGCCCCCGATGAGCAGTTCTTC
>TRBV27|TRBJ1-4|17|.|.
CASSSRNPQGLAKKLFF
TGTGCCAGCAGTTCCCGGAACCCACAGGGATTGGCGAAGAAACTGTTTTTT
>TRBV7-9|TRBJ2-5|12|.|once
CASSLAVETQYF
TGTGCCAGCAGCTTAGCGGTGGAGACCCAGTACTTC
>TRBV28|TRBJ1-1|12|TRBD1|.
CASSWGQGKTFF
TGTGCCAGCAGCTGGGGACAGGGGAAAACTTTCTTT
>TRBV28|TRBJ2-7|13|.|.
CASSLGPDYEQYF
TGTGCCAGCAGTTTGGGGCCCGACTACGAGCAGTACTTC
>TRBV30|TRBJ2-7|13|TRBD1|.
CAWKGTGIGEQYF
TGTGCCTGGAAAGGGACAGGGATTGGGGAGCAGTACTTC
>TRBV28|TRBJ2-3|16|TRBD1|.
CASSLIQGSGPDTQYF
TGTGCCAGCAGTTTGATACAGGGGTCAGGGCCAGATACGCAGTATTTT
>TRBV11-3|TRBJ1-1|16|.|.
CASSLDVGAAVHEAFF
TGTGCCAGCAGCTTAGATGTTGGGGCGGCGGTTCATGAAGCTTTCTTT
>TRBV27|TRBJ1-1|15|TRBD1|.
CASRWDRETPSEAFF
TGTGCCAGCAGATGGGACAGGGAGACACCCTCCGAAGCTTTCTTT
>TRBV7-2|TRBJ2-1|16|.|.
CASSRSGAGVGNEQFF
TGTGCCAGCAGCCGCTCGGGAGCTGGGGTGGGGAATGAGCAGTTCTTC
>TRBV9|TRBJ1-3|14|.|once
CASMEGPSGNTIYF
TGTGCCAGCATGGAGGGACCCTCCGGAAACACCATATATTTT
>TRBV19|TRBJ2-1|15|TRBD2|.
CASSIVAGGNNEQFF
TGTGCCAGTAGTATAGTAGCGGGAGGGAACAATGAGCAGTTCTTC
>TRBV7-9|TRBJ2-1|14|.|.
CASSLVSGVDEQFF
TGTGCCAGCAGCTTAGTATCGGGGGTCGATGAGCAGTTCTTC
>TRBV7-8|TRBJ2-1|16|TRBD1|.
CASSRSGTGPYNEQFF
TGTGCCAGCAGCCGATCCGGGACAGGGCCGTACAATGAGCAGTTCTTC
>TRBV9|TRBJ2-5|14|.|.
CASSTRPGVETQYF
TGTGCCAGCAGCACACGACCGGGGGTGGAGACCCAGTACTTC
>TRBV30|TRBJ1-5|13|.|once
CAWSVQTNQPQHF
TGTGCCTGGAGTGTCCAGACCAATCAGCCCCAGCATTTT
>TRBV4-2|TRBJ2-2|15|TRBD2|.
CASSHQREYSGELFF
TGTGCCAGCAGCCACCAGCGGGAGTATAGCGGGGAGCTGTTTTTT
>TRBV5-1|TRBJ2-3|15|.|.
CASSLVPEKVDTQYF
TGCGCCAGCAGCTTGGTTCCCGAGAAAGTAGATACGCAGTATTTT
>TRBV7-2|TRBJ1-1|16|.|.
CASSLSPGTSNTEAFF
TGTGCCAGCAGCTTAAGTCCCGGGACATCGAACACTGAAGCTTTCTTT
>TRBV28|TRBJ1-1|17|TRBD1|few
CASSVKRAGGLNTEAFF
TGTGCCAGCAGTGTCAAAAGGGCAGGGGGCTTGAACACTGAAGCTTTCTTT
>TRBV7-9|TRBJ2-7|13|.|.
CASSLEVGNEQYF
TGTGCCAGCAGCTTAGAGGTCGGGAATGAGCAGTACTTC
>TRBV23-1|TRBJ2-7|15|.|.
CASSQGKVPPGEQYF
TGCGCCAGCAGTCAAGGTAAAGTCCCTCCGGGTGAGCAGTACTTC
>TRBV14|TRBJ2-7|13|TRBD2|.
CASKPSGNYEQYF
TGTGCCAGCAAGCCTAGCGGGAACTACGAGCAGTACTTC
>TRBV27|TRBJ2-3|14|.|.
CASSYFRATDTQYF
TGTGCCAGCAGTTATTTCAGGGCCACAGATACGCAGTATTTT
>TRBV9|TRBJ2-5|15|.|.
CASSVGRGGQETQYF
TGTGCCAGCAGCGTAGGCAGGGGTGGGCAAGAGACCCAGTACTTC
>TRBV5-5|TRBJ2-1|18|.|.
CASSLEGLAQSSYNEQFF
TGTGCCAGCAGCTTGGAAGGGTTGGCGCAGAGCTCCTACAATGAGCAGTTCTTC
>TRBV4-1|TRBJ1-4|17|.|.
CASSPYPRPRTNEKLFF
TGCGCCAGCAGCCCTTATCCCCGACCCAGAACTAATGAAAAACTGTTTTTT
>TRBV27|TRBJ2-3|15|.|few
CASSPGASSTDTQYF
TGTGCCAGCAGCCCTGGGGCGTCTAGCACAGATACGCAGTATTTT
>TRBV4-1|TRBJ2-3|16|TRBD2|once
CASSRNSGLSTDTQYF
TGCGCCAGCAGCCGGAATAGCGGGCTTAGCACAGATACGCAGTATTTT